A selection of T cell receptor beta chains follows, all from one sample in a study of blood T cell repertoires in COVID-19. Profiled with immunoSEQ multiplex PCR; TCRdb holds only in-frame clones, not every one. The table has about 36,000 clones, about 83% seen once. Sequenced material: peripheral blood. These receptors all come from a man aged 60-69 years with active COVID-19. Each CDR3 is given with its conserved first and last residue. D genes are given only for firm matches. A clone size is listed for some rows: how often the clone was seen (once, few, many), or a class if it is expanded.

cdr3_aa: CASSQAGYGYTF; cdr3_nt: TGTGCCAGCAGCCAAGCGGGATATGGCTACACCTTC; clone_size: .; v_call: TRBV14; j_call: TRBJ1-2; d_call: .
cdr3_aa: CASSQGRVSANNSPLHF; cdr3_nt: TGCGCCAGCAGCCAAGGTCGTGTATCTGCGAATAATTCACCCCTCCACTTT; clone_size: .; v_call: TRBV4-3; j_call: TRBJ1-6; d_call: .
cdr3_aa: CASSLWGGGNEQFF; cdr3_nt: TGTGCCAGCAGTTTGTGGGGAGGGGGCAATGAGCAGTTCTTC; clone_size: .; v_call: TRBV28; j_call: TRBJ2-1; d_call: .
cdr3_aa: CASSLGGRSYEQYF; cdr3_nt: TGTGCCAGCAGCTTGGGAGGACGGTCCTACGAGCAGTACTTC; clone_size: few; v_call: TRBV7-9; j_call: TRBJ2-7; d_call: .
cdr3_aa: CASSGRQGNSPLHF; cdr3_nt: TGTGCCAGCAGCGGAAGACAGGGGAATTCACCCCTCCACTTT; clone_size: .; v_call: TRBV6-5; j_call: TRBJ1-6; d_call: TRBD1
cdr3_aa: CASSIRYLTGKGNQPQHF; cdr3_nt: TGTGCCAGTAGTATTAGGTATCTGACCGGGAAGGGCAATCAGCCCCAGCATTTT; clone_size: .; v_call: TRBV19; j_call: TRBJ1-5; d_call: .
cdr3_aa: CASSFLGNNSPLHF; cdr3_nt: TGTGCCAGCAGTTTTCTGGGCAATAATTCACCCCTCCACTTT; clone_size: once; v_call: TRBV27; j_call: TRBJ1-6; d_call: .
cdr3_aa: CASSLVSGEQFF; cdr3_nt: TGTGCCAGCAGCTTGGTATCGGGAGAGCAGTTCTTC; clone_size: .; v_call: TRBV5-4; j_call: TRBJ2-1; d_call: .
cdr3_aa: CAISERDRGRVANEKLFF; cdr3_nt: TGTGCCATCAGTGAGCGGGACAGGGGGCGAGTTGCTAATGAAAAACTGTTTTTT; clone_size: .; v_call: TRBV10-3; j_call: TRBJ1-4; d_call: TRBD1
cdr3_aa: CASSLIQGANTIYF; cdr3_nt: TGCGCCAGCAGCTTGATCCAGGGTGCGAACACCATATATTTT; clone_size: .; v_call: TRBV5-1; j_call: TRBJ1-3; d_call: .
cdr3_aa: CASHSGGAPYEQFF; cdr3_nt: TGCGCCAGCCACAGCGGGGGGGCTCCGTATGAGCAGTTCTTC; clone_size: .; v_call: TRBV5-1; j_call: TRBJ2-1; d_call: TRBD2
cdr3_aa: CASTESSYNEQFF; cdr3_nt: TGTGCCTCTACCGAGAGCTCCTACAATGAGCAGTTCTTC; clone_size: .; v_call: TRBV7-9; j_call: TRBJ2-1; d_call: .
cdr3_aa: CASSQGQNTEAFF; cdr3_nt: TGTGCCAGCAGCCAGGGGCAGAACACTGAAGCTTTCTTT; clone_size: .; v_call: TRBV7-2; j_call: TRBJ1-1; d_call: .
cdr3_aa: CSVVGTYYGYTF; cdr3_nt: TGCAGCGTTGTGGGCACCTACTATGGCTACACCTTC; clone_size: .; v_call: TRBV29-1; j_call: TRBJ1-2; d_call: .
cdr3_aa: CASSALAGAYEQYF; cdr3_nt: TGTGCCAGCAGTGCCCTAGCGGGAGCCTACGAGCAGTACTTC; clone_size: .; v_call: TRBV6-4; j_call: TRBJ2-7; d_call: TRBD2
cdr3_aa: CASSQFNQPQHF; cdr3_nt: TGTGCCAGCAGCCAATTCAATCAGCCCCAGCATTTT; clone_size: .; v_call: TRBV25-1; j_call: TRBJ1-5; d_call: .
cdr3_aa: CASSLTTNPGQGVGYTF; cdr3_nt: TGTGCCAGCAGTTTAACCACTAACCCGGGACAGGGGGTGGGCTACACCTTC; clone_size: .; v_call: TRBV27; j_call: TRBJ1-2; d_call: TRBD1
cdr3_aa: CASSQGGLAGEGEQYF; cdr3_nt: TGTGCCAGCAGCCAGGGGGGACTAGCGGGAGAAGGCGAGCAGTACTTC; clone_size: .; v_call: TRBV4-2; j_call: TRBJ2-7; d_call: TRBD2
cdr3_aa: CAISEKDRGQGLFF; cdr3_nt: TGTGCCATCAGTGAGAAGGACAGGGGTCAGGGACTGTTTTTT; clone_size: .; v_call: TRBV10-3; j_call: TRBJ1-4; d_call: TRBD1
cdr3_aa: CASSPEEGQPQHF; cdr3_nt: TGCGCCAGCAGCCCCGAGGAGGGGCAGCCCCAGCATTTT; clone_size: .; v_call: TRBV4-3; j_call: TRBJ1-5; d_call: .
cdr3_aa: CASSLGGDTPEAFF; cdr3_nt: TGCGCCAGCAGCTTGGGGGGGGATACCCCTGAAGCTTTCTTT; clone_size: .; v_call: TRBV5-1; j_call: TRBJ1-1; d_call: .
cdr3_aa: CASSPGGSGIGQPQHF; cdr3_nt: TGCGCCAGCAGCCCGGGGGGGTCCGGGATTGGTCAGCCCCAGCATTTT; clone_size: .; v_call: TRBV4-1; j_call: TRBJ1-5; d_call: .
cdr3_aa: CASSFLAGTTDTQYF; cdr3_nt: TGTGCCAGCAGTTTTCTAGCGGGGACCACAGATACGCAGTATTTT; clone_size: .; v_call: TRBV6-5; j_call: TRBJ2-3; d_call: TRBD2
cdr3_aa: CASSSPWAGGTETQYF; cdr3_nt: TGTGCCAGCAGTTCGCCTTGGGCGGGGGGGACGGAGACCCAGTACTTC; clone_size: .; v_call: TRBV27; j_call: TRBJ2-5; d_call: TRBD2
cdr3_aa: CATSDPGQAEETQYF; cdr3_nt: TGTGCCACCAGTGATCCCGGACAGGCGGAAGAGACCCAGTACTTC; clone_size: .; v_call: TRBV24-1; j_call: TRBJ2-5; d_call: TRBD1
cdr3_aa: CASSDDRGGTEAFF; cdr3_nt: TGTGCCAGCAGTGACGACAGGGGGGGCACTGAAGCTTTCTTT; clone_size: few; v_call: TRBV6-1; j_call: TRBJ1-1; d_call: TRBD1
cdr3_aa: CASSPQTGRGNTEAFF; cdr3_nt: TGTGCCAGCTCACCTCAGACAGGCCGGGGGAACACTGAAGCTTTCTTT; clone_size: once; v_call: TRBV18; j_call: TRBJ1-1; d_call: .
cdr3_aa: CASSFPTLNQPQHF; cdr3_nt: TGTGCCAGCAGTTTCCCGACACTCAATCAGCCCCAGCATTTT; clone_size: .; v_call: TRBV28; j_call: TRBJ1-5; d_call: .
cdr3_aa: CASSLAVNGEAFF; cdr3_nt: TGTGCCAGCAGCTTGGCCGTGAACGGTGAAGCTTTCTTT; clone_size: .; v_call: TRBV5-5; j_call: TRBJ1-1; d_call: .
cdr3_aa: CASSLGQNEKLFF; cdr3_nt: TGTGCCAGCAGTTTGGGGCAGAATGAAAAACTGTTTTTT; clone_size: once; v_call: TRBV12-3/TRBV12-4; j_call: TRBJ1-4; d_call: .
cdr3_aa: CASSSRWGGAGELFF; cdr3_nt: TGCGCCAGCAGCTCCCGGTGGGGGGGCGCCGGGGAGCTGTTTTTT; clone_size: once; v_call: TRBV4-1; j_call: TRBJ2-2; d_call: .
cdr3_aa: CAWNRGTNQPQHF; cdr3_nt: TGTGCCTGGAACAGGGGGACCAATCAGCCCCAGCATTTT; clone_size: .; v_call: TRBV30; j_call: TRBJ1-5; d_call: TRBD1
cdr3_aa: CASSTGLGGGEQFF; cdr3_nt: TGTGCCAGCAGCACGGGACTAGGAGGCGGCGAGCAGTTCTTC; clone_size: .; v_call: TRBV7-2; j_call: TRBJ2-1; d_call: TRBD2
cdr3_aa: CASSLTGVFGNQPQHF; cdr3_nt: TGTGCCAGCAGCTTGACAGGGGTATTTGGCAATCAGCCCCAGCATTTT; clone_size: .; v_call: TRBV28; j_call: TRBJ1-5; d_call: TRBD1
cdr3_aa: CASSPDRAHFYGYTF; cdr3_nt: TGTGCCAGCAGCCCCGACAGGGCCCACTTCTATGGCTACACCTTC; clone_size: .; v_call: TRBV7-9; j_call: TRBJ1-2; d_call: TRBD1
cdr3_aa: CASSSNPGQGAGEQYF; cdr3_nt: TGTGCCAGCAGCTCAAATCCGGGACAGGGGGCAGGCGAGCAGTACTTC; clone_size: .; v_call: TRBV5-8; j_call: TRBJ2-7; d_call: TRBD1
cdr3_aa: CASGQGWMETQYF; cdr3_nt: TGTGCCAGCGGACAGGGGTGGATGGAGACCCAGTACTTC; clone_size: .; v_call: TRBV6-5; j_call: TRBJ2-5; d_call: TRBD1
cdr3_aa: CASGLPPRGRDEKLFF; cdr3_nt: TGTGCTAGTGGTTTACCACCCAGGGGGCGGGATGAAAAACTGTTTTTT; clone_size: .; v_call: TRBV12-5; j_call: TRBJ1-4; d_call: TRBD1
cdr3_aa: CASSRLAGVPGELFF; cdr3_nt: TGTGCCAGCAGCAGACTAGCGGGAGTTCCCGGGGAGCTGTTTTTT; clone_size: .; v_call: TRBV5-4; j_call: TRBJ2-2; d_call: TRBD2
cdr3_aa: CASSLAPGRAGNTIYF; cdr3_nt: TGTGCCAGCAGCTTAGCGCCGGGCAGGGCTGGAAACACCATATATTTT; clone_size: .; v_call: TRBV7-6; j_call: TRBJ1-3; d_call: .